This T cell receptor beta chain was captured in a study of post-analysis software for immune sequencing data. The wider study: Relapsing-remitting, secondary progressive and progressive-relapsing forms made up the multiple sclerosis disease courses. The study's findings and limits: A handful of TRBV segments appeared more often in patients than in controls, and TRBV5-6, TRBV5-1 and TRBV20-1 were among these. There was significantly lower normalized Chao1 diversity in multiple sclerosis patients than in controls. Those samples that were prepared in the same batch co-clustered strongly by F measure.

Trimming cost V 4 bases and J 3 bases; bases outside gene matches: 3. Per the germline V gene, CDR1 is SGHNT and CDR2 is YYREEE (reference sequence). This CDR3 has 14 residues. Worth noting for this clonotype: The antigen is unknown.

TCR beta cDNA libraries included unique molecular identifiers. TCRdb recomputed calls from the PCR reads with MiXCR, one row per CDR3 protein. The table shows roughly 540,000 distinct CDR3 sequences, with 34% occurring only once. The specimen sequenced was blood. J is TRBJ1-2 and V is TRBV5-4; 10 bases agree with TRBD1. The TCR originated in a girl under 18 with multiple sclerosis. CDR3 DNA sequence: TGTGCCAGCAGCCCGGGACAGGGGTACTATGGCTACACCTTC. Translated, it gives CASSPGQGYYGYTF.